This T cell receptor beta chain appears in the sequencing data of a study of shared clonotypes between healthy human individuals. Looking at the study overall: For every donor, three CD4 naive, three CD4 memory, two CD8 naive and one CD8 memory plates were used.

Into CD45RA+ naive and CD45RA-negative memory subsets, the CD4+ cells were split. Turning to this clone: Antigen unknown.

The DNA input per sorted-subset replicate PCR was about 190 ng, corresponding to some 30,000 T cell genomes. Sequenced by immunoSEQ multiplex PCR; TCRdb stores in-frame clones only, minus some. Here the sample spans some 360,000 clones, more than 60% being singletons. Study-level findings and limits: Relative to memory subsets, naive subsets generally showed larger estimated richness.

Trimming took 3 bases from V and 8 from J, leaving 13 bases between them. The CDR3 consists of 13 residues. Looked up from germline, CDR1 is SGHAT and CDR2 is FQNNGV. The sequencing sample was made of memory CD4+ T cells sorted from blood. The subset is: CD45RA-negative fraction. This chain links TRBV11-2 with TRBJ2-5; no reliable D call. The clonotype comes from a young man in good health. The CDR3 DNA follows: TGTGCCAGCAGCTTTAATAGGTGGGAAACCCAGTACTTC. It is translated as CASSFNRWETQYF.